This TCR beta chain originates from a study of PD-L1 blockade in urothelial cancer. About the research overall: Blood samples contained a median about 150,000 T cells.

In germline, CDR1 is MNHNS, CDR2 SASEGT. With 4 bases clipped from V and 2 bases from J, the junction kept 5 bases outside the gene matches. This CDR3 contains 14 residues. The table came from immunoSEQ multiplex PCR; TCRdb's copy has only in-frame clones and leaves some out. This sample yields around 130,000 clones, of which about four fifths are seen a single time; 3.2% belongs to the top ten. Time point here: pretreatment peripheral blood. The receptor was derived from a man in his forties or fifties with urothelial cancer. The chain recombines TRBV6-1 with TRBJ2-7, with 7 bases aligning to TRBD1. This specimen consisted of PBMCs, obtained around atezolizumab (anti-PD-L1) treatment. CDR3 in DNA: TGTGCCAGCAGTGGAGGGACAGTTCCCTACGAGCAGTACTTC. Protein: CASSGGTVPYEQYF.